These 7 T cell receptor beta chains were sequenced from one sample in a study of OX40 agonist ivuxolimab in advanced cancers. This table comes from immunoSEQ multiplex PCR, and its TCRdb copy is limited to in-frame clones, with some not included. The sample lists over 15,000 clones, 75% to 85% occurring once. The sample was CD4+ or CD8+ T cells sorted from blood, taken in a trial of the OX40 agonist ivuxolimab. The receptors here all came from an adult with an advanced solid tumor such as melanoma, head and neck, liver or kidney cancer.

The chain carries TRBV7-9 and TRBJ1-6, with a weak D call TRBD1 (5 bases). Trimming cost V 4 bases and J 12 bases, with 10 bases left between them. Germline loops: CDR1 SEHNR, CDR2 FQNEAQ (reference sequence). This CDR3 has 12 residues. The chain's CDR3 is CASSSPGKPLHF. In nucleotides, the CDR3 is TGTGCCAGCAGCTCACCAGGGAAACCCCTCCACTTT.

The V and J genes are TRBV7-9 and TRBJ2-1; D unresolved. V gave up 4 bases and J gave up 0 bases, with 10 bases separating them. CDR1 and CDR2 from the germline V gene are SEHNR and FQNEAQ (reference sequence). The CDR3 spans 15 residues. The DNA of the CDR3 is TGTGCCAGCAGCTCGATCCTGGGCTCCTACAATGAGCAGTTCTTC. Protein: CASSSILGSYNEQFF.

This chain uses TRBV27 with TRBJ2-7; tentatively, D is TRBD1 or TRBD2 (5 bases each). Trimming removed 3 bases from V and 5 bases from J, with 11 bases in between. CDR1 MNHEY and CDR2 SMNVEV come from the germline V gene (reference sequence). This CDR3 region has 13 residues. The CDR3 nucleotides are TGTGCCAGCAGTTTCACCGGGACGCACGAGCAGTACTTC. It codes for CASSFTGTHEQYF.

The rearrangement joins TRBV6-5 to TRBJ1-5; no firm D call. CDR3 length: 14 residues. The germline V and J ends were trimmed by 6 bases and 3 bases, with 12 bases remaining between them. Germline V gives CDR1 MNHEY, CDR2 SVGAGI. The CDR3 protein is CASSYVQDNQPQHF. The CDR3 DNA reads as TGTGCCAGCAGCTACGTCCAGGACAATCAGCCCCAGCATTTT.

CDR3 region: CASRFLETQYF. The CDR3 DNA is TGTGCCAGCAGGTTTCTAGAGACCCAGTACTTC. This chain uses TRBV6-5 with TRBJ2-5; D is ambiguous. The V gene's germline CDR1 is MNHEY and CDR2 SVGAGI. There are 11 residues in the CDR3. V was pared by 6 bases and J by 4 bases, with 6 bases between.

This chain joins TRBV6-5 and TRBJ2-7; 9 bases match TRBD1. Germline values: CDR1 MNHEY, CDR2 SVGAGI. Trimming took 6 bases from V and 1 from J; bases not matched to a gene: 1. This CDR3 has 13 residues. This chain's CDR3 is CASRGTGSYEQYF. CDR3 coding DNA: TGTGCCAGCAGGGGGACAGGGTCCTACGAGCAGTACTTC.

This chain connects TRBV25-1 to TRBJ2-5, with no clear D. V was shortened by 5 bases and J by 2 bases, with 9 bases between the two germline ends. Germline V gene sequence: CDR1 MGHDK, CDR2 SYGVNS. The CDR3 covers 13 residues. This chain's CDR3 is CASSYNSQETQYF. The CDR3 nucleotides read TGTGCCAGCAGTTATAACAGTCAAGAGACCCAGTACTTC.